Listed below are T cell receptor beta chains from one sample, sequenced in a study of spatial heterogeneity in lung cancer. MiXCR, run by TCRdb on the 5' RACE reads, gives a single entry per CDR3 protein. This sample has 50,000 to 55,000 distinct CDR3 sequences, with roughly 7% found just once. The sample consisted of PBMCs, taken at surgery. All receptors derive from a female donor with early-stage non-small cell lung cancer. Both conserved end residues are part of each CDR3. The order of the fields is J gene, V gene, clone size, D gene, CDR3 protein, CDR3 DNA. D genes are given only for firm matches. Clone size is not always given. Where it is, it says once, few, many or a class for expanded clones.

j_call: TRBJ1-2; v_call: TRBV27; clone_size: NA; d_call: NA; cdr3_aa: CASSSRTGGYTF; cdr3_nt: TGTGCCAGCAGTTCCCGGACGGGTGGCTACACCTTC
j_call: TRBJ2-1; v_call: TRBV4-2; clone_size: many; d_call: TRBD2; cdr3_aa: CASSQATSGREYEQFF; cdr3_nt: TGTGCCAGCAGCCAAGCTACTAGCGGGCGGGAATATGAGCAGTTCTTC
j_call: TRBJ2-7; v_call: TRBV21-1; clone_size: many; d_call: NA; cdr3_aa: CASSKGLPNPYEQYF; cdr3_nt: TGTGCCAGCAGCAAGGGACTACCAAACCCCTACGAGCAGTACTTC
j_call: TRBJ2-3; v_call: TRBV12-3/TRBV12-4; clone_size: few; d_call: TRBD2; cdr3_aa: CASSGLAGESTDTQYF; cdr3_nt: TGTGCCAGCTCGGGACTAGCGGGGGAAAGCACAGATACGCAGTATTTT
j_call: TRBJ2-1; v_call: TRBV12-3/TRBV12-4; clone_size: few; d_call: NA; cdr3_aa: CASSLLLEQFF; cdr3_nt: TGTGCCAGCAGTTTATTGCTAGAGCAGTTCTTC
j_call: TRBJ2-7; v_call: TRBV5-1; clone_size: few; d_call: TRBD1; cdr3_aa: CASSLTLLGQAVYEQYF; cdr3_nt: TGCGCCAGCAGCTTGACCCTCCTGGGACAGGCGGTTTACGAGCAGTACTTC
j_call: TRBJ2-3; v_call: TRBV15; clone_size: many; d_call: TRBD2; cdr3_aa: CATSRGGTSDLTDTQYF; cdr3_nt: TGTGCCACCAGCAGAGGAGGGACTAGCGACCTCACAGATACGCAGTATTTT
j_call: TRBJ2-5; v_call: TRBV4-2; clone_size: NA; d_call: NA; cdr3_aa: CASSQVRGVRETQYF; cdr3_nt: TGTGCCAGCAGCCAAGTGAGGGGGGTCAGAGAGACCCAGTACTTC
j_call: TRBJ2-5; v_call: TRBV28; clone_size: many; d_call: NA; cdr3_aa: CASSLVDYRETQYF; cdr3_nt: TGTGCCAGCAGTTTAGTGGACTATCGAGAGACCCAGTACTTC
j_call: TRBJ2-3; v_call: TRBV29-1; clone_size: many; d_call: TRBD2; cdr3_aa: CSVSGVGTDTQYF; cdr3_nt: TGCAGCGTCAGCGGGGTCGGCACAGATACGCAGTATTTT
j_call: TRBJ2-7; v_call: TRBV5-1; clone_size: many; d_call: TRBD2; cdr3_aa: CASSPQLGRDEQYF; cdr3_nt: TGCGCCAGCAGCCCTCAGTTGGGGAGGGACGAGCAGTACTTC
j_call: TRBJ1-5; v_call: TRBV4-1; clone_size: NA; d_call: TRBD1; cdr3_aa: CASRETGTGNQPQHF; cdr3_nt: TGCGCCAGCAGGGAAACCGGGACAGGGAATCAGCCCCAGCATTTT
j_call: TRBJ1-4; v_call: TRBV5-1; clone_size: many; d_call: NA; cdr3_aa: CASSLEQFNEKLFF; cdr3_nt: TGCGCCAGCAGCTTGGAACAGTTTAATGAAAAACTGTTTTTT
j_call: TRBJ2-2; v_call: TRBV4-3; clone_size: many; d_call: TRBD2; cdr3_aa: CASSQGLADTGELFF; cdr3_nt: TGCGCCAGCAGCCAAGGACTAGCGGACACCGGGGAGCTGTTTTTT